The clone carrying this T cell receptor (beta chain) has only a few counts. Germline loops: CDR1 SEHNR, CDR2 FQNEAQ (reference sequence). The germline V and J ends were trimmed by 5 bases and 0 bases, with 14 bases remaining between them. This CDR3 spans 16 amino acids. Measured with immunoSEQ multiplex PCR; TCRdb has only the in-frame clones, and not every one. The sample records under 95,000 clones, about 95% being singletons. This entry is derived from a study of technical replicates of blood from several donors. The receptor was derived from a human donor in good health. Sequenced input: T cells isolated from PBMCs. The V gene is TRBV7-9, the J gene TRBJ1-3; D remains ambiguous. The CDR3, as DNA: TGTGCCAGCAGCCTTATTCAGAGGTCCTCTGGAAACACCATATATTTT. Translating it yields CASSLIQRSSGNTIYF.